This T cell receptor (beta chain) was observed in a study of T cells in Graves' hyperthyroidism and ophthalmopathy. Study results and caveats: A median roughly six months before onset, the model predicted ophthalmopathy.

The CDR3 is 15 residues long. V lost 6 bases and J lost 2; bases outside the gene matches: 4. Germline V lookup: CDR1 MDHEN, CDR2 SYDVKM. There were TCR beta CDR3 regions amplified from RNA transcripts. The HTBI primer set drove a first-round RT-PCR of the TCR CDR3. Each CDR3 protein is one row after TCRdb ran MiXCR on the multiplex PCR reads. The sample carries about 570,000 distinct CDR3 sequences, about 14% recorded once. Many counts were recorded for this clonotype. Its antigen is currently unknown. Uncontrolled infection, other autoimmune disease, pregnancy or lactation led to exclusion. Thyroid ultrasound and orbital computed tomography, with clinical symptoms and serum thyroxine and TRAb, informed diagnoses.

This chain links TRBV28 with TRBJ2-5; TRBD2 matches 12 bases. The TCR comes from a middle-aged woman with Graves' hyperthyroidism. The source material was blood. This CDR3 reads CASSPGLAGQETQYF. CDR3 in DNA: TGTGCCAGCAGCCCAGGACTAGCGGGACAAGAGACCCAGTACTTC.